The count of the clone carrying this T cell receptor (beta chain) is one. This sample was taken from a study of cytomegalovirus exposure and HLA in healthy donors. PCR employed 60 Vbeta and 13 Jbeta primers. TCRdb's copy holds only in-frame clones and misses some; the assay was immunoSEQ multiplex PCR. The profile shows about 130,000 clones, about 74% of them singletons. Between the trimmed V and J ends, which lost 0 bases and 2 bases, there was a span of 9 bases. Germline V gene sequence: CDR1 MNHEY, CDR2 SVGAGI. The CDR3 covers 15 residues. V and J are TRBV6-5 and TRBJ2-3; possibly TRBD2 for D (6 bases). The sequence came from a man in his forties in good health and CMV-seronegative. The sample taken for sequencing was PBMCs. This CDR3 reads CASSYSGLHTDTQYF. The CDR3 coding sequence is TGTGCCAGCAGTTACTCGGGACTGCACACAGATACGCAGTATTTT.